The rows below give T cell receptor beta chains drawn from one sample of a study of regulatory T cells in long-lasting Graves disease. TCRdb reprocessed the multiplex PCR reads with MiXCR, giving one entry per CDR3 protein. The table records 530,000 or so distinct CDR3 sequences, more than 15% of them present only once. The sample also formed part of further work on T cells in Graves' hyperthyroidism and ophthalmopathy.

Source: peripheral blood mononuclear cells (PBMCs), taken at new diagnosis, from a patient treated with antithyroid drugs. These TCRs come from a man younger than 35 with Graves disease. Each CDR3 is given with its conserved first and last residue. A D gene is named only where the DNA matches it firmly. A clone size is listed for some rows: how often the clone was seen (once, few, many), or a class if it is expanded.

J,length,size,V,D,DNA,CDR3
TRBJ2-2,11,many,TRBV27,-,TGTGCCAGCGGCGTAACCGGGGAGCTGTTTTTT,CASGVTGELFF
TRBJ1-2,15,-,TRBV30,-,TGTGCCTGGCACACCTTAGGGGTGGGAGACTATGGCTACACCTTC,CAWHTLGVGDYGYTF
TRBJ1-1,14,-,TRBV29-1,-,TGCAGCGTTGAAGAAGGGAGAGGGAACACTGAAGCTTTCTTT,CSVEEGRGNTEAFF
TRBJ1-2,15,-,TRBV20-1,-,TGCAGTGCTAGAGATCCCGGACAGAAAGGATGGGGCTACACCTTC,CSARDPGQKGWGYTF
TRBJ2-5,15,once,TRBV18,-,TGTGCCAGCTCACCACCTGGCAGGGACCAAGAGACCCAGTACTTC,CASSPPGRDQETQYF
TRBJ1-1,23,many,TRBV2,-,TGTGCCAGCAGTGAACCCTTGGGGGACTACATTTGGTTTTTGTCCCGCATGAACACTGAAGCTTTCTTT,CASSEPLGDYIWFLSRMNTEAFF
TRBJ1-4,12,-,TRBV5-4,-,TGTGCCAGCAGCACGACTGGTGAAAAACTGTTTTTT,CASSTTGEKLFF
TRBJ2-3,12,many,TRBV30,-,TGTGCCTGGAGTCCTGAAACAGATACGCAGTATTTT,CAWSPETDTQYF
TRBJ2-2,13,many,TRBV28,-,TGTGCCAGCAGTTTGACCGGCCCCGGGGAGCTGTTTTTT,CASSLTGPGELFF
TRBJ2-7,14,-,TRBV15,TRBD1,TGTGCTGTAAAAACCCAGGGGGCCCGTGAGGAGCAGTACTTC,CAVKTQGAREEQYF
TRBJ2-7,15,-,TRBV19,-,TGTGCCAGTAGTATTACTGAGGGCGAAGCCTACGAGCAGTACTTC,CASSITEGEAYEQYF
TRBJ2-1,15,many,TRBV5-1,TRBD2,TGCGCCAGCAGCCTTCGTGCGGGGGTTTACGATGAGCAGTTCTTC,CASSLRAGVYDEQFF
TRBJ2-1,15,few,TRBV30,-,TGTGCCTGGAGGTCACGGGAACCGGGTCACAATGAGCAGTTCTTC,CAWRSREPGHNEQFF
TRBJ2-3,17,-,TRBV5-1,-,TGCGCCAGCAGCTTACCACCTACGGGAGCCGGGTCGGATACGCAGTATTTT,CASSLPPTGAGSDTQYF
TRBJ1-5,13,-,TRBV25-1,-,TGTGCCAGCAGTGTCGCGGTTGGGGCGCCCCAGCATTTT,CASSVAVGAPQHF
TRBJ2-3,16,once,TRBV9,-,TGTGCCAGCAGCGTAGGGCCCGGGATTAGTGCAGATACGCAGTATTTT,CASSVGPGISADTQYF
TRBJ2-7,12,many,TRBV11-2,-,TGTGCCAGCAACCCGGGGGCCTACGAGCAGTACTTC,CASNPGAYEQYF
TRBJ1-1,12,few,TRBV7-9,-,TGTGCCAGCGGGACCCGGGAGATTGAAGCTTTCTTT,CASGTREIEAFF
TRBJ2-7,13,many,TRBV5-1,-,TGCGCCAGCAGCCGTCAAGACGGCTACGAGCAGTACTTC,CASSRQDGYEQYF
TRBJ1-1,15,many,TRBV3-1,TRBD1,TGTGCCAGCAGCTCGCCGACAGGGCTGAACACTGAAGCTTTCTTT,CASSSPTGLNTEAFF
TRBJ1-5,19,many,TRBV28,TRBD1,TGTGCCAGCAGGAAAGAGGACAGGGGGCGGCAAGTTAGCAATCAGCCCCAGCATTTT,CASRKEDRGRQVSNQPQHF
TRBJ2-7,13,many,TRBV28,-,TGTGCCAGCAGTTTGGGGGGCAAAAACGAGCAGTACTTC,CASSLGGKNEQYF
TRBJ1-5,16,many,TRBV6-1,-,TGTGCCAGCAGCCCTGGAGGGGCGGACCCTTTTCGACCCCAGCATTTT,CASSPGGADPFRPQHF
TRBJ2-1,13,few,TRBV29-1,TRBD2,TGCAGCGTCCGACTAGCGATAAACAATGAGCAGTTCTTC,CSVRLAINNEQFF
TRBJ1-5,12,-,TRBV7-8,-,TGTGCCAGCAGCCCAGGGGTGCAGCCCCAGCATTTT,CASSPGVQPQHF
TRBJ1-5,14,few,TRBV20-1,-,TGCAGTGCTAGAAACGTGTGGCCAGGTCAGCCCCAGCATTTT,CSARNVWPGQPQHF
TRBJ2-3,18,many,TRBV27,-,TGTGCCAGCAGTCCCCCCAGGGTTATAGGGAGAGGGGCAGATACGCAGTATTTT,CASSPPRVIGRGADTQYF
TRBJ2-1,12,many,TRBV12-3/TRBV12-4,-,TGTGCCAGCAGTCTTCCGGGCCAAAAGCTGTTCTTC,CASSLPGQKLFF
TRBJ2-1,15,many,TRBV13,TRBD2,TGTGCCAGCAGCTTAGAAGCGGGAGTGTACAATGAGCAGTTCTTC,CASSLEAGVYNEQFF
TRBJ2-3,14,few,TRBV30,TRBD2,TGTGCCTGGAGTTGGCTAGCGGACTCAGATACGCAGTATTTT,CAWSWLADSDTQYF
TRBJ1-1,14,few,TRBV9,-,TGTGCCAGCAGGGAATTAATAGGAGACAGTGAAGCTTTCTTT,CASRELIGDSEAFF
TRBJ2-1,17,many,TRBV10-3,TRBD2,TGTGCCATCAGTGTCGAGGCGGGAGGCAGCTCCTACAATGAGCAGTTCTTC,CAISVEAGGSSYNEQFF
TRBJ1-4,14,-,TRBV5-1,TRBD1,TGCGCCAGCAGAGGATTACAGGGGGAGGAAAAACTGTTTTTT,CASRGLQGEEKLFF
TRBJ2-7,11,many,TRBV20-1,-,TGCAGTGCTAGTGAGAAGTACGAGCAGTACTTC,CSASEKYEQYF
TRBJ2-2,17,-,TRBV12-5,-,TGTGCTAGTGGTTTGCTGGTGGGCGGGATTGACACCGGGGAGCTGTTTTTT,CASGLLVGGIDTGELFF
TRBJ2-1,14,many,TRBV5-1,-,TGCGCCAGCAGCTTGTGGGGCTCGCGGGATGAGCAGTTCTTC,CASSLWGSRDEQFF
TRBJ1-1,15,-,TRBV6-1,-,TGTGCCAGCAGTGAACTAGCAGGGATGAACACTGAAGCTTTCTTT,CASSELAGMNTEAFF
TRBJ2-7,13,-,TRBV3-1,-,TGTGCCAGCAGCCAAGAAAATTTTTACGAGCAGTACTTC,CASSQENFYEQYF
TRBJ2-5,14,few,TRBV7-9,TRBD1,TGTGCCAGCAGCTCCGGGACAGGCCAAGGGACCCAGTACTTC,CASSSGTGQGTQYF
TRBJ2-6,13,few,TRBV30,TRBD1,TGTGCCTTGACAGGGACTGGGGCCAACGTCCTGACTTTC,CALTGTGANVLTF
TRBJ2-1,14,few,TRBV7-9,TRBD2,TGTGCCACCCCCCGGCGGGAGGGATACAATGAGCAGTTCTTC,CATPRREGYNEQFF
TRBJ2-3,13,-,TRBV6-4,TRBD2,TGTGCCAGCAGTGAGCGGGAGACAGATACGCAGTATTTT,CASSERETDTQYF
TRBJ2-2,13,-,TRBV28,-,TGTGCCAGCGGTTTCGACAACACCGGGGAGCTGTCTTTT,CASGFDNTGELSF
TRBJ2-2,16,many,TRBV30,-,TGTGCCTGGAGTGTACCATCTGGCAGCAACACCGGGGAGCTGTTTTTT,CAWSVPSGSNTGELFF
TRBJ1-2,13,many,TRBV2,TRBD1,TGTGCCAGCCGCCGGGACAGGGGAGTGGATTGCACCTTC,CASRRDRGVDCTF
TRBJ2-6,16,-,TRBV5-1,-,TGCGCCAGCAGCAGTGGGACGAGCTCTGGGGCCAACGTCCTGACTTTC,CASSSGTSSGANVLTF
TRBJ2-7,15,many,TRBV7-9,-,TGTGCCAGCAGCCCCCGGGGGTGGAGTGATGACGAGCAGTACTTC,CASSPRGWSDDEQYF
TRBJ2-5,12,-,TRBV12-3/TRBV12-4,-,TGTGCCAGCAGTTTTTGGCCAGAGACCCAGTACTTC,CASSFWPETQYF
TRBJ2-1,14,few,TRBV20-1,-,TGCAGTGCTAGTTACCGGAAAGGGTACAATGAGCAGTTCTTC,CSASYRKGYNEQFF
TRBJ1-2,13,-,TRBV19,-,TGTGCCAGTAGTATAGATCCAGACTATGGCTACACCTTC,CASSIDPDYGYTF
TRBJ2-4,17,many,TRBV12-3/TRBV12-4,-,TGTGCCAGCAGTTTGTTAGCCCCGGCCCAACTACGCAACATTCAGTACTTC,CASSLLAPAQLRNIQYF
TRBJ2-3,13,many,TRBV30,-,TGTGCCTGGAGATCAAGGTCGGGAGATACGCAGTATTTT,CAWRSRSGDTQYF
TRBJ2-1,13,many,TRBV20-1,-,TGCAGTGGATCGGACAGTACCTACAATGAGCAGTTCTTC,CSGSDSTYNEQFF
TRBJ2-5,16,many,TRBV12-3/TRBV12-4,TRBD1,TGTGCCAGCAGTTTCCTGGGACAGGGGGCGGAAGAGACCCAGTACTTC,CASSFLGQGAEETQYF
TRBJ2-5,14,many,TRBV18,TRBD2,TGTGCCAGCTCACCACCGGGAGGGGAAGAGACCCAGTACTTC,CASSPPGGEETQYF
TRBJ2-7,14,few,TRBV20-1,-,TGCAGTGCTACCAGGGGCGGGGGAACCTACGAGCAGTACTTC,CSATRGGGTYEQYF
TRBJ1-5,13,many,TRBV3-1,-,TGTGCCAGCAGCCAAGATGACGTCCAGCCCCAGCATTTT,CASSQDDVQPQHF
TRBJ2-7,14,many,TRBV5-1,TRBD2,TGCGCCAGCAGCGGGGTAGCGGGAGCGTACGAGCAGTACTTC,CASSGVAGAYEQYF
TRBJ2-3,14,many,TRBV11-3,TRBD1,TGTGCCAGCAGCCCCCGGACAGGGACCGATACGCAGTATTTT,CASSPRTGTDTQYF
TRBJ1-4,17,many,TRBV27,-,TGTGCCCTCTCGGTAGACATGAGGCTTGCAACTAATGAAAAACTGTTTTTT,CALSVDMRLATNEKLFF